This TCR beta chain comes out of a study of OX40 agonist ivuxolimab in advanced cancers. Profiled with immunoSEQ multiplex PCR; TCRdb holds only in-frame clones, not every one. This sample has around 40,000 clones, with around nine tenths found just once. The CDR3 spans 16 residues. Germline V gene lookup returns CDR1 MNHNY and CDR2 SVGAGI (reference sequence). Losses at the gene ends were 2 bases for V and 0 bases for J; bases not matched to a gene: 5. The source is an adult with an advanced solid tumor such as melanoma, head and neck, liver or kidney cancer. The sample consisted of CD4+ or CD8+ T cells sorted from blood, taken in a trial of the OX40 agonist ivuxolimab. The gene calls are TRBV6-6 and TRBJ1-1; 8 bases are shared with TRBD1. The CDR3 DNA follows: TGTGCCAGCAGTTACCCGGACAGGGATGTGAACACTGAAGCTTTCTTT. Translation gives CASSYPDRDVNTEAFF.